The rows below give T cell receptor beta chains drawn from one sample of a study of technical replicates of blood from a few donors. Sequenced by immunoSEQ multiplex PCR; TCRdb stores in-frame clones only, minus some. The profile shows 50,000 to 70,000 clones, roughly 89% of them singletons. Sequencing was performed on PBMCs. These receptors were taken from a human donor in good health. Some clones in this sample may be carry-over from other donors' samples. The CDR3 runs from the conserved cysteine through the conserved F or W. Each record gives: J gene, D gene, V gene, clone size, CDR3 protein, CDR3 DNA. A D gene is named only where the DNA matches it firmly. Clone sizes are given selectively: once, few, many, or a class where the clone is expanded.

j_call: TRBJ2-1; d_call: TRBD1; v_call: TRBV19; clone_size: NA; cdr3_aa: CASSNIQGKSYNEQFF; cdr3_nt: TGTGCCAGTAGTAACATACAGGGGAAGTCCTACAATGAGCAGTTCTTC
j_call: TRBJ2-7; d_call: TRBD2; v_call: TRBV7-2; clone_size: NA; cdr3_aa: CASSPNPLAGAYF; cdr3_nt: TGTGCCAGCAGCCCTAATCCTCTAGCGGGGGCCTACTTC
j_call: TRBJ1-3; d_call: NA; v_call: TRBV6-5; clone_size: NA; cdr3_aa: CASKLLSGNTIYF; cdr3_nt: TGTGCCAGCAAACTCTTATCGGGAAACACCATATATTTT
j_call: TRBJ2-7; d_call: TRBD1; v_call: TRBV27; clone_size: once; cdr3_aa: CASSLKAGGPREQYF; cdr3_nt: TGTGCCAGCAGTTTAAAGGCAGGGGGCCCTCGGGAGCAGTACTTC
j_call: TRBJ2-3; d_call: NA; v_call: TRBV19; clone_size: NA; cdr3_aa: CAILPAADTQYF; cdr3_nt: TGTGCCATCCTTCCGGCGGCAGATACGCAGTATTTT
j_call: TRBJ2-5; d_call: NA; v_call: TRBV5-6; clone_size: NA; cdr3_aa: CASSLDRRETQYF; cdr3_nt: TGTGCCAGCAGCCTTGACAGGCGGGAGACCCAGTACTTC
j_call: TRBJ1-3; d_call: NA; v_call: TRBV7-2; clone_size: NA; cdr3_aa: CASSLDSITGNTIYF; cdr3_nt: TGTGCCAGCAGCTTAGATTCGATCACAGGAAACACCATATATTTT
j_call: TRBJ2-7; d_call: TRBD1; v_call: TRBV4-1; clone_size: NA; cdr3_aa: CASSQSGTGNKGVVF; cdr3_nt: TGCGCCAGCAGCCAGTCCGGGACAGGGAATAAGGGGGTCGTTTTC
j_call: TRBJ1-6; d_call: NA; v_call: TRBV6-6; clone_size: NA; cdr3_aa: CASSYSPQVNSPLHF; cdr3_nt: TGTGCCAGCAGTTACTCCCCCCAGGTTAATTCACCCCTCCACTTT
j_call: TRBJ1-1; d_call: TRBD1; v_call: TRBV19; clone_size: few; cdr3_aa: CASSQDRGEAFF; cdr3_nt: TGTGCCAGTAGTCAGGACAGGGGTGAAGCTTTCTTT
j_call: TRBJ1-1; d_call: NA; v_call: TRBV15; clone_size: NA; cdr3_aa: CATSINLGEATEAFF; cdr3_nt: TGTGCCACCAGCATCAATCTAGGGGAGGCCACTGAAGCTTTCTTT
j_call: TRBJ2-1; d_call: TRBD2; v_call: TRBV5-4; clone_size: NA; cdr3_aa: CASSLGLAGNNEQFF; cdr3_nt: TGTGCCAGCAGCCTCGGACTAGCGGGGAACAATGAGCAGTTCTTC
j_call: TRBJ1-2; d_call: NA; v_call: TRBV6-1; clone_size: NA; cdr3_aa: CASSENIYGYTF; cdr3_nt: TGTGCCAGCAGTGAAAATATCTATGGCTACACCTTC
j_call: TRBJ2-3; d_call: NA; v_call: TRBV27; clone_size: NA; cdr3_aa: CASSLWVTSRTDTQYF; cdr3_nt: TGTGCCAGCAGTTTATGGGTGACTTCTCGCACAGATACGCAGTATTTT
j_call: TRBJ1-1; d_call: NA; v_call: TRBV11-2; clone_size: NA; cdr3_aa: CASRRGGLNTEAFF; cdr3_nt: TGTGCCAGCCGTCGGGGGGGCCTGAACACTGAAGCTTTCTTT
j_call: TRBJ2-7; d_call: TRBD1; v_call: TRBV7-7; clone_size: NA; cdr3_aa: CASSLSQGEWNEQYF; cdr3_nt: TGTGCCAGCAGCTTGAGTCAGGGGGAATGGAACGAGCAGTACTTC
j_call: TRBJ2-2; d_call: NA; v_call: TRBV9; clone_size: once; cdr3_aa: CASSRSFTGELFF; cdr3_nt: TGTGCCAGCAGTAGGAGTTTCACCGGGGAGCTGTTTTTT
j_call: TRBJ2-7; d_call: TRBD2; v_call: TRBV6-5; clone_size: NA; cdr3_aa: CASRVSGIYEQYF; cdr3_nt: TGTGCCAGCCGAGTTAGCGGGATCTACGAGCAGTACTTC
j_call: TRBJ2-7; d_call: TRBD2; v_call: TRBV18; clone_size: NA; cdr3_aa: CASSTGLAGPSYEQYF; cdr3_nt: TGTGCCAGCTCAACGGGACTAGCGGGGCCATCCTACGAGCAGTACTTC
j_call: TRBJ2-5; d_call: TRBD2; v_call: TRBV4-2; clone_size: NA; cdr3_aa: CASSQSGRGEETQYF; cdr3_nt: TGTGCCAGCAGCCAAAGCGGGAGAGGTGAAGAGACCCAGTACTTC
j_call: TRBJ2-3; d_call: TRBD2; v_call: TRBV7-3; clone_size: NA; cdr3_aa: CASSPLAGVDTQYF; cdr3_nt: TGTGCCAGCAGCCCACTAGCGGGGGTGGATACGCAGTATTTT
j_call: TRBJ2-1; d_call: TRBD2; v_call: TRBV9; clone_size: NA; cdr3_aa: CASSVAGGGLAYNEQFF; cdr3_nt: TGTGCCAGCAGCGTAGCAGGTGGGGGACTAGCCTACAATGAGCAGTTCTTC
j_call: TRBJ2-7; d_call: TRBD2; v_call: TRBV5-4; clone_size: NA; cdr3_aa: CASSLQRGASYEQYF; cdr3_nt: TGTGCCAGCAGCTTGCAGCGGGGGGCCTCCTACGAGCAGTACTTC
j_call: TRBJ1-6; d_call: TRBD1; v_call: TRBV7-9; clone_size: NA; cdr3_aa: CASSLDTGGRTLHF; cdr3_nt: TGTGCCAGCAGCTTGGATACAGGGGGTCGGACCCTCCACTTT
j_call: TRBJ2-1; d_call: TRBD2; v_call: TRBV5-1; clone_size: NA; cdr3_aa: CASSLSGGGDEQFF; cdr3_nt: TGCGCCAGCAGCTTGTCGGGGGGAGGGGATGAGCAGTTCTTC
j_call: TRBJ1-1; d_call: TRBD1; v_call: TRBV7-2; clone_size: NA; cdr3_aa: CASSLFEGADTEAFF; cdr3_nt: TGTGCCAGCAGCTTATTCGAGGGGGCGGACACTGAAGCTTTCTTT
j_call: TRBJ2-1; d_call: NA; v_call: TRBV7-3; clone_size: NA; cdr3_aa: CASSFRSAGESEQFF; cdr3_nt: TGTGCCAGCAGCTTTCGATCGGCCGGAGAGAGTGAGCAGTTCTTC
j_call: TRBJ2-7; d_call: TRBD1; v_call: TRBV5-1; clone_size: NA; cdr3_aa: CASSWTGNTYEQYF; cdr3_nt: TGCGCCAGCAGCTGGACAGGAAATACCTACGAGCAGTACTTC
j_call: TRBJ1-2; d_call: TRBD1; v_call: TRBV9; clone_size: NA; cdr3_aa: CASSTRTGLGYTF; cdr3_nt: TGTGCCAGCAGCACCCGGACAGGGCTTGGCTACACCTTC
j_call: TRBJ2-7; d_call: TRBD1; v_call: TRBV19; clone_size: NA; cdr3_aa: CASSQYTTTGGGEQYF; cdr3_nt: TGTGCCAGTAGTCAATATACCACGACAGGGGGAGGCGAGCAGTACTTC
j_call: TRBJ2-5; d_call: NA; v_call: TRBV6-5; clone_size: NA; cdr3_aa: CASRTARRETQYF; cdr3_nt: TGTGCCAGCAGGACAGCCCGGCGGGAGACCCAGTACTTC
j_call: TRBJ2-2; d_call: TRBD1; v_call: TRBV25-1; clone_size: NA; cdr3_aa: CASSEGTDTGELFF; cdr3_nt: TGTGCCAGCAGTGAAGGGACAGACACCGGGGAGCTGTTTTTT
j_call: TRBJ1-2; d_call: TRBD1; v_call: TRBV2; clone_size: NA; cdr3_aa: CASSLGLGQGVGYTF; cdr3_nt: TGTGCCAGCAGTTTGGGATTAGGACAGGGGGTTGGCTACACCTTC
j_call: TRBJ1-1; d_call: NA; v_call: TRBV11-2; clone_size: NA; cdr3_aa: CASSKKAQGIAFF; cdr3_nt: TGTGCCAGCAGCAAAAAGGCGCAGGGAATAGCTTTCTTT
j_call: TRBJ1-3; d_call: TRBD1; v_call: TRBV7-2; clone_size: NA; cdr3_aa: CASSQNPGGGNTIYF; cdr3_nt: TGTGCCAGCAGCCAGAATCCAGGGGGCGGAAACACCATATATTTT
j_call: TRBJ2-3; d_call: TRBD2; v_call: TRBV4-3; clone_size: NA; cdr3_aa: CASSSGRDTQYF; cdr3_nt: TGCGCCAGCAGCAGCGGGAGGGATACGCAGTATTTT
j_call: TRBJ1-3; d_call: NA; v_call: TRBV7-7; clone_size: NA; cdr3_aa: CASSPITGSGNTIYF; cdr3_nt: TGTGCCAGCAGCCCTATAACAGGGTCCGGAAACACCATATATTTT
j_call: TRBJ2-7; d_call: TRBD1; v_call: TRBV5-1; clone_size: NA; cdr3_aa: CASSFRAGTGPRQYF; cdr3_nt: TGCGCCAGCAGCTTCCGAGCCGGGACAGGGCCGCGGCAGTACTTC
j_call: TRBJ2-3; d_call: NA; v_call: TRBV7-3; clone_size: NA; cdr3_aa: CASSVGLLNTDTQYF; cdr3_nt: TGTGCCAGCAGCGTCGGACTACTTAACACAGATACGCAGTATTTT
j_call: TRBJ2-3; d_call: NA; v_call: TRBV29-1; clone_size: few; cdr3_aa: CSVPGFIDTQYF; cdr3_nt: TGCAGCGTCCCGGGATTTATAGATACGCAGTATTTT
j_call: TRBJ1-1; d_call: NA; v_call: TRBV29-1; clone_size: NA; cdr3_aa: CSSHRNTEAFF; cdr3_nt: TGCAGCTCGCACAGGAACACTGAAGCTTTCTTT
j_call: TRBJ2-5; d_call: TRBD2; v_call: TRBV7-2; clone_size: NA; cdr3_aa: CASSLRPFGAGGRETQYF; cdr3_nt: TGTGCCAGCAGCTTAAGGCCCTTTGGGGCGGGGGGGCGAGAGACCCAGTACTTC
j_call: TRBJ1-1; d_call: NA; v_call: TRBV19; clone_size: NA; cdr3_aa: CASRKGGTEAFF; cdr3_nt: TGTGCCAGTAGGAAAGGAGGAACTGAAGCTTTCTTT
j_call: TRBJ2-1; d_call: TRBD2; v_call: TRBV6-4; clone_size: few; cdr3_aa: CASAPLAQGNEQFF; cdr3_nt: TGTGCCAGCGCTCCACTAGCGCAGGGCAATGAGCAGTTCTTC
j_call: TRBJ1-2; d_call: NA; v_call: TRBV19; clone_size: NA; cdr3_aa: CASSPLGQEPNYGYTF; cdr3_nt: TGTGCCAGTAGCCCTTTGGGGCAGGAGCCTAACTATGGCTACACCTTC
j_call: TRBJ2-1; d_call: TRBD2; v_call: TRBV27; clone_size: NA; cdr3_aa: CASSPGTSAYNEQFF; cdr3_nt: TGTGCCAGCAGTCCCGGGACTAGCGCATACAATGAGCAGTTCTTC
j_call: TRBJ1-5; d_call: TRBD1; v_call: TRBV7-3; clone_size: NA; cdr3_aa: CASSLILDRWNQPQHF; cdr3_nt: TGTGCCAGCAGCTTAATCTTGGACAGGTGGAATCAGCCCCAGCATTTT
j_call: TRBJ2-1; d_call: TRBD2; v_call: TRBV5-1; clone_size: medium-sized; cdr3_aa: CASSSSGGYNEQFF; cdr3_nt: TGCGCCAGCAGCTCTAGCGGGGGATACAATGAGCAGTTCTTC
j_call: TRBJ2-7; d_call: TRBD1; v_call: TRBV4-1; clone_size: NA; cdr3_aa: CASSQRTGDEQYF; cdr3_nt: TGCGCCAGCAGCCAGAGGACAGGGGACGAGCAGTACTTC
j_call: TRBJ2-3; d_call: NA; v_call: TRBV7-2; clone_size: NA; cdr3_aa: CASSSTRTASTDTQYF; cdr3_nt: TGTGCCAGCAGCTCTACGCGGACAGCTAGCACAGATACGCAGTATTTT
j_call: TRBJ1-1; d_call: TRBD1; v_call: TRBV5-8; clone_size: NA; cdr3_aa: CASSTRQGKNTEAFF; cdr3_nt: TGTGCCAGCAGCACGCGACAGGGGAAGAACACTGAAGCTTTCTTT
j_call: TRBJ2-1; d_call: NA; v_call: TRBV9; clone_size: NA; cdr3_aa: CASSKDQGNEQFF; cdr3_nt: TGTGCCAGCAGCAAGGACCAGGGGAATGAGCAGTTCTTC
j_call: TRBJ1-2; d_call: NA; v_call: TRBV10-3; clone_size: NA; cdr3_aa: CAISQEGNYGYTF; cdr3_nt: TGTGCCATCAGCCAGGAGGGAAACTATGGCTACACCTTC
j_call: TRBJ1-5; d_call: NA; v_call: TRBV19; clone_size: once; cdr3_aa: CASSIEHFVRASYQPQHF; cdr3_nt: TGTGCCAGTAGTATAGAGCACTTTGTGCGGGCTTCATATCAGCCCCAGCATTTT